This is a list of T cell receptor beta chains from one sample in a study of T cell repertoires in cytomegalovirus infection. Their antigens remain unidentified. MiXCR, run by TCRdb on the reads, gives a single entry per CDR3 protein. The sample holds about 890,000 distinct CDR3 sequences, 31% seen once. The source was cultured CD8+ T cells from PBMCs, collected from culture after CMV antigen stimulation. Receptors originate from a human donor in good health (CMV status not recorded). Some clones in this sample may be carry-over from other donors' samples. CDR3s leave out the opening cysteine and the closing phenylalanine or tryptophan. Each record gives: V gene, CDR3 protein.

>TRBV12-3/TRBV12-4
ASSSVGTGLYNEQF
>TRBV6-1
ASSDFAEAF
>TRBV5-4
ATSTENTEAF
>TRBV7-3
ASSRGQGGYGYT
>TRBV27
ASSLTNRPF
>TRBV5-1
ASSAGTHGYT
>TRBV7-8
ASSSTTISNLSPLH
>TRBV28
ASSLSLAGGTGVTGELF
>TRBV20-1
SALRDPGVTSQY
>TRBV9
ASSDQADRGSLYSNQPQH
>TRBV7-6
ASSLGDSMNTEAF
>TRBV12-3/TRBV12-4
ASSFLAGTGELF
>TRBV7-9
ASSLSRGLYTEAF
>TRBV14
ASSPLGGKNTGELF
>TRBV19
ASCPRTGQNYGYT
>TRBV6-1
ASSGPGQANEKLF
>TRBV4-1
ASSQAAGMRDTQY
>TRBV7-9
ASSDRDILYGYT
>TRBV9
ASSVTVGESQPQH
>TRBV7-8
ASSAQAPYNEQF
>TRBV18
ASSPLDSPSYNEQF
>TRBV29-1
SVEKTGMGYGYT
>TRBV23-1
ASSQPIPGTVDNSPLH
>TRBV20-1
SANPLSGVRYNEQF
>TRBV19
ASSIGEQGATSNQPQH
>TRBV28
ASSTSGSTDTQY
>TRBV13
ASSPGWSSYNEQF
>TRBV7-6
ASSLALPTEAF
>TRBV3-1
VSSQDSGGRKTQY
>TRBV27
VSSNSGPALGQY
>TRBV5-1
ASSPPGQGAAEQY
>TRBV4-1
ASSQAWDLLYEQY
>TRBV7-2
ASSRQETQY
>TRBV12-3/TRBV12-4
ASSFTAYRENTEAF
>TRBV7-9
ASSPTSGGNVVEQF
>TRBV7-2
ASSLVPGDGRDTQY
>TRBV4-1
ASSQGGSRRGQF
>TRBV10-3
AISESFPGGSNNEQF
>TRBV2
ASGGQPQDGYEQF
>TRBV7-6
ASSDGGLAGGLETQY
>TRBV27
ACSRGAGDEQF
>TRBV12-3/TRBV12-4
ASRPPGGRDGYT
>TRBV10-3
AIPLEGGYGYT
>TRBV9
ASSVAKGAIGEKLF
>TRBV7-2
ASSSGRNSGNTIY
>TRBV24-1
ATSDWGYRDRGIGNTGELF
>TRBV10-1
ASSEGYGAYNEQF